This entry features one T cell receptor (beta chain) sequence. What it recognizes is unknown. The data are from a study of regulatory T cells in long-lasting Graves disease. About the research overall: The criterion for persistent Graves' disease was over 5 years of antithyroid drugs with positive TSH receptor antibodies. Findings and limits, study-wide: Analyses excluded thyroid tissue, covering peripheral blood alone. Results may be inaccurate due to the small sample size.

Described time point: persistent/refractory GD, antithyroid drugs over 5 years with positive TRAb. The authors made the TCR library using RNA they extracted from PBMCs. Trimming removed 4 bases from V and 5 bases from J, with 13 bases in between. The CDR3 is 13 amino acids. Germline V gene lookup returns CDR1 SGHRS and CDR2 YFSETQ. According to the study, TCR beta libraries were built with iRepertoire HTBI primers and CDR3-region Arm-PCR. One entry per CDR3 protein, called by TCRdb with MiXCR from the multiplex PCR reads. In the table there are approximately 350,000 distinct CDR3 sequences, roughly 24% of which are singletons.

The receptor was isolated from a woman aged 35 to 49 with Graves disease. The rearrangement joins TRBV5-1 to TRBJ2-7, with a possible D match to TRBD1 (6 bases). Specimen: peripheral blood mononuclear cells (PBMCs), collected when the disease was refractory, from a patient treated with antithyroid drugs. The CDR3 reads CASSPRDKNEQYF. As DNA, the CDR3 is TGCGCCAGCAGCCCCCGGGACAAAAACGAGCAGTACTTC.